The present entry profiles one T cell receptor beta chain with its context. The antigen remains undetermined. Assay: immunoSEQ multiplex PCR; the TCRdb copy retains only in-frame clones and omits some. Of approximately 85,000 clones listed, approximately 82% were seen once; the top ten hold more than 12%. The V end lost 0 bases, the J end lost 4 bases, and 12 bases lay between the germline ends. The CDR3 is made up of 15 amino acids. Germline loops: CDR1 MNHEY, CDR2 SVGAGI. This record belongs to a study of radiotherapy plus CTLA-4 blockade in lung cancer. Overall study results and limits: Radiotherapy with ipilimumab was followed by blood expansion of tumor-derived clones.

The sample was peripheral blood, taken from a patient treated with radiotherapy plus ipilimumab. The source of this sequence is a human donor with non-small cell lung cancer that progressed on radiotherapy plus ipilimumab. The chain recombines TRBV6-5 with TRBJ1-1, with D unresolved. The CDR3 DNA is TGTGCCAGCAGTTACTCCCCCAGAGGGAGCACTGAAGCTTTCTTT. The encoded protein is CASSYSPRGSTEAFF.